The source of this TCR beta chain is a study of T-cell reconstitution after alpha-beta-depleted transplantation in children. Study-wide results and limits: Counts and diversity of T cells one year after transplant came mostly from newly produced T cells.

Preparation of the TCRbeta library was carried out with unique molecular identifiers. MiXCR, applied by TCRdb to the PCR reads, yields one record per CDR3 protein. The sample holds some 300,000 distinct CDR3 sequences, around 9.1% seen once. This CDR3 has 17 amino acids. V gave up 0 bases and J gave up 7 bases; unmatched junction bases: 11. The V gene's germline CDR1 is LGHDT and CDR2 YNNKEL (reference sequence). This clonotype occurred many times. What it recognizes is unknown. The gene calls are TRBV3-1 and TRBJ2-1, with TRBD2 matching 8 bases. This receptor was identified in a boy under two years old with acute myeloid leukemia, due to receive a stem cell transplant. Sequencing was performed on PBMCs, taken before TCRalphabeta/CD19-depleted stem cell transplant. This CDR3 reads CASSQDVWRGAGNEQFF. The CDR3 DNA follows: TGTGCCAGCAGCCAAGATGTGTGGCGGGGGGCGGGAAATGAGCAGTTCTTC.